This T cell receptor beta chain was profiled in a study of CD8 T cells in Susac syndrome. A single count supports this clonotype. Its antigen is not identified. TEMRA cells were FACS-enriched, unlike CD8+ and CD4+ T cells, which were negatively isolated. Study-wide points: The study admitted that it had a relatively small number of individuals in its TCR sequencing and HLA analysis.

Trimming took 3 bases from V and 5 from J, leaving 16 bases between them. Germline assignment: CDR1 LNHDA and CDR2 SQIVND (reference sequence). The CDR3 extends over 15 amino acids. Random hexamers were used to reverse transcribe an amount of about 0.45 to 1 ug RNA. An immunoSEQ multiplex PCR generated amplified TCR beta CDR3 products spanning 54 Vbeta and 13 Jbeta. TCRdb reanalysed the immunoSEQ multiplex PCR reads using MiXCR and keeps one entry per CDR3 protein. The sample carries some 160,000 distinct CDR3 sequences, approximately 90% recorded once. The chain recombines TRBV19 with TRBJ2-5; D is uncertain. Material for sequencing was CD4+ T cells from PBMCs. The clonotype originates from a human donor in good health. CDR3 region: CASSMGSVGGETQYF. CDR3 nucleotides: TGTGCCAGTAGTATGGGTTCAGTTGGCGGTGAGACCCAGTACTTC.